These 8 T cell receptor beta chains were all obtained from the same sample, sequenced in a study of T cell repertoires in cytomegalovirus infection. TCRdb independently ran MiXCR on the reads; one entry per CDR3 protein. The sample lists 350,000 to 450,000 distinct CDR3 sequences; 15% to 20% were seen once. The specimen was PBMCs. These receptors were collected from a human donor in good health (CMV status not recorded). Some clones in this sample may be carry-over from other donors' samples.

This chain uses TRBV2 with TRBJ1-5, with 7 bases fitting TRBD1. The CDR3 contains 15 residues. V trimming: 6 bases; J trimming: 3 bases; junction bases outside the gene matches: 8. Germline V lookup: CDR1 SNHLY, CDR2 FYNNEI. CDR3 sequence (DNA): TGTGCCAGCAGAAAACTCGGACAGGTCAATCAGCCCCAGCATTTT. It specifies CASRKLGQVNQPQHF.

This clonotype was found a few times. This sequence joins TRBV10-3 and TRBJ1-1; D is unclear. The CDR3 is made up of 14 amino acids. V shed 6 bases and J shed 1 base, with 12 bases lying between them. Germline V gene lookup returns CDR1 ENHRY and CDR2 SYGVKD. CDR3 DNA: TGTGCCATCAGGCAGCGAGATACGAACACTGAAGCTTTCTTT. Protein: CAIRQRDTNTEAFF.

This clonotype has a count of ten or more. The chain couples TRBV7-9 to TRBJ2-5, with D possibly called TRBD1 or TRBD2 (6 bases each). CDR1 is SEHNR, CDR2 FQNEAQ, per germline (reference sequence). The CDR3 is 14 residues long. V dropped 5 bases and J dropped 2 bases, with 12 bases sitting between them. CDR3 sequence reads: CASSKGGEQETQYF. Written as DNA, the CDR3 is TGTGCCAGCAGCAAGGGGGGTGAGCAAGAGACCCAGTACTTC.

This clonotype was observed a single time. The V and J genes are TRBV6-5 and TRBJ1-1, with a tentative D call TRBD1 (5 bases). V was clipped by 0 bases and J by 5 bases, with 16 bases between them. CDR3 length equals 16 residues. Per germline, CDR1 MNHEY and CDR2 SVGAGI. CDR3 nucleotide sequence: TGTGCCAGCAGTTACTCTACAGGTGGATTGGGGACTGAAGCTTTCTTT. It yields the protein CASSYSTGGLGTEAFF.

The chain uses TRBV6-5 and TRBJ2-7; TRBD2 is a possible D gene (5 bases). The CDR3 contains 13 residues. Trimming cost V 6 bases and J 7 bases, with 16 bases left between them. CDR1 is MNHEY, CDR2 SVGAGI, per germline. The CDR3 region has the DNA TGTGCCAGCAGGGACTCCCGAGGCCGGGAGCAGTACTTC. This encodes CASRDSRGREQYF.

This clonotype was seen more than once but under ten times. V usage is TRBV7-2 and J usage is TRBJ1-4, with 10 nucleotides matching TRBD1. Per the germline V gene, CDR1 is SGHTA and CDR2 is FQGNSA. V shed 2 bases, J shed 6 bases, and the junction held 12 bases outside the gene matches. The CDR3 consists of 18 residues. CDR3 in amino acids: CASSLIGQGDVRDEKLFF. The CDR3 nucleotides read TGTGCCAGCAGCTTAATAGGACAGGGGGATGTGAGGGATGAAAAACTGTTTTTT. The complete variable domain, with remaining parts taken from reference TRBV7-2 and TRBJ1-4, reads GAGVSQSPSNKVTEKGKDVELRCDPISGHTALYWYRQSLGQGLEFLIYFQGNSAPDKSGLPSDRFSAERTGGSVSTLTIQRTQQEDSAVYLCASSLIGQGDVRDEKLFFGSGTQLSVL.

This clonotype was counted only a few times. The gene calls are TRBV12-3 or TRBV12-4 and TRBJ2-3; a weak D match, TRBD2 (5 bases). The CDR3 spans 14 residues. V lost 5 bases and J 0 bases, leaving 9 bases between the germline ends. CDR3 nucleotide sequence: TGTGCCAGCAGTCCGGACTTGAGCACAGATACGCAGTATTTT. Encoded protein: CASSPDLSTDTQYF.

The chain combines TRBV24-1 with TRBJ2-3; either TRBD1 or TRBD2 may fit D (5 bases each). Germline values: CDR1 KGHDR, CDR2 SFDVKD. CDR3 length: 14 amino acids. V was shortened by 2 bases and J by 2 bases, with 7 bases between the two germline ends. The CDR3 loop reads CATSDWGNTDTQYF. For the CDR3, the DNA is TGTGCCACCAGTGATTGGGGGAACACAGATACGCAGTATTTT.